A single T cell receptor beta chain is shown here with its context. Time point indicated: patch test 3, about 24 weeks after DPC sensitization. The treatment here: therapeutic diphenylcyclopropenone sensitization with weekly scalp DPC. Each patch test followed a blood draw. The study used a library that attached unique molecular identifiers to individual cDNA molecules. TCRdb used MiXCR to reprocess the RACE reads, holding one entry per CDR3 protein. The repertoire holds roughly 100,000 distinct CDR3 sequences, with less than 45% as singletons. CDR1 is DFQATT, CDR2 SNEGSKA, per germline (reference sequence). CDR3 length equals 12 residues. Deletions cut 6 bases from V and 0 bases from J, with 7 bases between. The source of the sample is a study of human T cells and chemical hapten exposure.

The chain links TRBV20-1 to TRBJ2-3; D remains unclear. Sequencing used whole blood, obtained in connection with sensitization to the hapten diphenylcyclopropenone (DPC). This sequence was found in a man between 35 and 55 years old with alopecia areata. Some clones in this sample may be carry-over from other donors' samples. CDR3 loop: CSARSSTDTQYF. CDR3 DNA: TGCAGTGCGCGCTCCAGCACAGATACGCAGTATTTT.